This T cell receptor (beta chain) was profiled in a study of radiation and T cells in renal cell carcinoma. Documented treatment: treatment-naive control, cytoreductive nephrectomy. Controls were unirradiated tumors from treatment-naive cytoreductive nephrectomy patients. Assay used: immunoSEQ multiplex PCR; TCRdb lists only in-frame clones, some missing. The sample records about 10,000 clones, roughly 58% being singletons. J was trimmed by 4 bases and V by 8 bases; bases with no gene match: 13. Looked up from germline, CDR1 is MNHEY and CDR2 is SMNVEV (reference sequence). The CDR3 consists of 15 residues.

The sequenced sample was tumor tissue, obtained from a patient whose treatment was nephrectomy without radiotherapy. This clonotype was obtained from a man aged 35-49 years with renal cell carcinoma. The rearrangement links TRBV27 to TRBJ1-1, with 7 bases identical to TRBD1. The CDR3 protein is CASRRNLGGSTEAFF. The CDR3 DNA is TGTGCCAGCCGGAGAAACCTAGGGGGCAGCACTGAAGCTTTCTTT.